One sample yielded the 7 T cell receptor beta chains listed below, sequenced in a study of blood T cell repertoires in COVID-19. Profiled with immunoSEQ multiplex PCR; TCRdb holds only in-frame clones, not every one. The sample gives about 340,000 clones, 83% of which show up once; roughly 3% is in the top ten. The sample was peripheral blood. These receptors were obtained from a young man with active or convalescent COVID-19.

This chain connects TRBV9 to TRBJ1-2; the match to TRBD1 covers 8 bases. Per the germline V gene, CDR1 is SGDLS and CDR2 is YYNGEE. The CDR3 is 17 amino acids. V lost 0 bases to trimming and J lost 2 bases; unmatched junction nucleotides: 9. The CDR3 DNA follows: TGTGCCAGCAGCGTAGTTGACAGGGGTTGGGCAAACTATGGCTACACCTTC. Protein product: CASSVVDRGWANYGYTF.

The chain employs TRBV5-1 and TRBJ2-7; 7 bases are shared with TRBD2. CDR3 length: 15 residues. The V gene's germline CDR1 is SGHRS and CDR2 YFSETQ. V was pared by 3 bases and J by 4 bases, with 10 bases of the junction left unmatched. The CDR3 coding sequence is TGCGCCAGCAGCTCAAGGGGAGGGGCAGGTTACGAGCAGTACTTC. It yields the protein CASSSRGGAGYEQYF.

CDR3 sequence (DNA): TGTGCCAGCAGTGAAAGTTCAGGCTATAGCAATCAGCCCCAGCATTTT. This sequence encodes CASSESSGYSNQPQHF. The chain employs TRBV2 and TRBJ1-5; D is uncertain. Trimming left V 2 bases short and J 0 bases short, with 11 bases between. Germline CDR1 reads SNHLY; CDR2 reads FYNNEI. This CDR3 contains 16 residues.

This CDR3 reads CASSAQGVHEQYF. In DNA form, the CDR3 reads TGTGCCAGCAGCGCCCAGGGGGTCCACGAGCAGTACTTC. The chain is built from TRBV3-1 (or the pseudogene TRBV3-2) and TRBJ2-7, with 7 nucleotides matching TRBD1. Losses at the gene ends were 5 bases for V and 5 bases for J; bases not matched to a gene: 6. The CDR3 is 13 amino acids. Germline V lookup: CDR1 LGHDT, CDR2 YNNKEL (reference sequence).

The chain is built from TRBV18 and TRBJ2-1; tentative D call: TRBD1 (6 bases). CDR3 size: 16 residues. From germline, CDR1 is KGHSH and CDR2 LQKENI. Trimming cost V 0 bases and J 7 bases, with 16 bases left between them. The CDR3 nucleotides are TGTGCCAGCTCACCACCCGAGCGGCAGGGGTGGAATGAGCAGTTCTTC. Its translation is CASSPPERQGWNEQFF. The full variable domain, its missing parts supplied by reference TRBV18 and TRBJ2-1, is NAGVMQNPRHLVRRRGQEARLRCSPMKGHSHVYWYRQLPEEGLKFMVYLQKENIIDESGMPKERFSAEFPKEGPSILRIQQVVRGDSAAYFCASSPPERQGWNEQFFGPGTRLTVL.

The V call is TRBV7-2, the J call TRBJ2-7; a possible D gene is TRBD2 (5 bases). CDR1 is SGHTA, CDR2 FQGNSA, per germline. The CDR3 totals 14 residues. V was cut by 3 bases and J by 2 bases, with 11 bases left in between. The CDR3 coding sequence is TGTGCCAGCAGCTTTCGGGGAGCCCCCTACGAGCAGTACTTC. Residues: CASSFRGAPYEQYF.

For this clone: The germline gene is not matched at one end of the junction; a read error may be the cause. The genes are TRBV6-1 and TRBJ2-1, with unresolved D. Germline V gene data show CDR1 as MNHNS and CDR2 as SASEGT. This CDR3 has 17 residues. The CDR3 is CASGDSPRRSSYNEQFF. The CDR3 DNA reads as TGTGCCAGCGGTGATAGTCCCCGACGGAGCTCCTACAATGAGCAGTTCTTC.